The clone carrying this T cell receptor beta chain was counted only a few times. Its matching antigen is unknown. TCRdb's copy holds only in-frame clones and misses some; the assay was immunoSEQ multiplex PCR. Here the sample spans around 97,000 clones, around 80% being singletons. V was clipped by 4 bases and J by 4 bases, with 10 bases between them. Germline CDR1 reads SQVTM; CDR2 reads ANQGSEA. The length of the CDR3 is 12 residues. This entry belongs to a study of T cell clones after liver transplantation. The overall study: Apart from three HCV-positive recipients, transplants were for non-autoimmune, non-viral reasons.

Study-wide findings and caveats: Small, mixed patient groups and varying post-transplant times limit these conclusions.

The clonotype comes from a human patient who received a liver transplant. These T cells may partly come from the graft donor. V gene TRBV29-1 combines with J gene TRBJ2-5, with D hard to call. This sample comprised CD4+ T cells from blood, obtained approximately 43 months after liver transplant. The CDR3 coding sequence is TGCAGCGTTGTAGGTACAGCAGAGACCCAGTACTTC. As protein: CSVVGTAETQYF.